This TCR beta chain came from a study of blood T cell repertoires in COVID-19. CDR1 and CDR2 from the germline V gene are MNHNS and SASEGT. Trimming took 0 bases from V and 2 from J, leaving 13 bases between them. The CDR3 spans 16 residues. As originally analysed: Quantification of nucleated cells was approximated via reference gene primer amplification. TCRdb's table, derived via immunoSEQ multiplex PCR, lists solely in-frame clones and lacks some. V and J calls and clone size are given by that table; D and trimming were obtained from the DNA. The sample lists 250,000 to 350,000 clones; 85% to 90% were seen once.

The chain links TRBV6-1 to TRBJ1-1; D not certain. Sequencing used peripheral blood. The origin of this receptor is a woman in her thirties with COVID-19, enrolled during active disease. CDR3 region: CASSEALLRENTEAFF. CDR3 DNA sequence: TGTGCCAGCAGTGAAGCGCTTCTCCGGGAAAACACTGAAGCTTTCTTT.